Following are 32 T cell receptor beta chains from one sample sequenced in a study of identical twins (TCRdb year 2016). Receptor libraries were prepared by 5' RACE. The reads were generated on an Illumina HiSeq 2000. TCRdb took the public reads, trimmed them with fastp at Q25, ran MiXCR for clone calling and kept in-frame beta chains. Rows are combined by CDR3 protein, so each entry shows the most common genes and DNA. Here the sample has around 490,000 distinct CDR3 sequences; around 20% occur a single time. The ten largest clonotypes hold 0.4% to 0.6% of the sample. These data were likewise used in another study, on yellow fever vaccine responses in identical twins.

Sequencing was performed on CD4+ T cells sorted from blood. The receptors come from a woman younger than 30 in good health.

The chain links TRBV6-1 to TRBJ1-5; the D is unclear. The CDR3 extends over 13 amino acids. Germline CDR1 reads MNHNS; CDR2 reads SASEGT. With 3 bases removed from V and 7 bases from J, the gap between germline ends came to 10 bases. The CDR3 region is CASSDEGLQPQHF. CDR3 in DNA: TGTGCCAGCAGTGATGAGGGATTACAGCCCCAGCATTTT.

The rearrangement links TRBV29-1 to TRBJ2-7; D gene ambiguous. Germline values: CDR1 SQVTM, CDR2 ANQGSEA. This CDR3 has 12 residues. V was clipped by 5 bases and J by 6 bases, with 14 bases between them. CDR3 amino acids: CSVQNFNTEQYF. CDR3 sequence (DNA): TGCAGCGTTCAAAACTTTAACACCGAGCAGTACTTC.

The chain couples TRBV15 to TRBJ2-3; D remains ambiguous. CDR1 and CDR2 (germline): LNHNV, YYDKDF (reference sequence). This CDR3 is 15 amino acids long. The ends were cut back, 1 base at V and 5 bases at J, with 13 bases in the middle. The CDR3 sequence: CATSRGFLDRDTQYF. The DNA of the CDR3 is TGTGCCACCAGCAGAGGTTTCTTGGATAGAGATACGCAGTATTTT.

This clonotype was observed a few times. V is TRBV11-2 and J is TRBJ2-4, with a possible D match to TRBD1 (5 bases). The germline V and J ends were trimmed by 5 bases and 2 bases, with 16 bases remaining between them. There are 16 residues in the CDR3. Germline lookup yields CDR1 SGHAT and CDR2 FQNNGV. The CDR3 coding sequence is TGTGCCAGCAGCCTCCCTCCCAGGGTGACCAAAAACATTCAGTACTTC. This encodes CASSLPPRVTKNIQYF.

V and J are TRBV29-1 and TRBJ2-3; the match to TRBD2 covers 7 bases. This CDR3 is 15 amino acids long. The J segment lost 2 bases and the V segment lost 4 bases, leaving 9 bases of the junction unmatched. Germline CDR1 and CDR2: SQVTM and ANQGSEA. The CDR3 loop reads CSVAFGGGSTDTQYF. The CDR3 nucleotides are TGCAGCGTTGCCTTCGGGGGAGGGTCCACAGATACGCAGTATTTT.

This clonotype was picked up a small number of times. The chain joins TRBV15 to TRBJ2-2; D remains ambiguous. Germline loops: CDR1 LNHNV, CDR2 YYDKDF (reference sequence). The CDR3 is 13 residues long. The germline V and J ends were trimmed by 2 bases and 6 bases, with 7 bases remaining between them. Here the CDR3 reads CATSRFEAGELFF. The CDR3 coding sequence is TGTGCCACCAGCAGATTTGAGGCCGGGGAGCTGTTTTTT.

The rearrangement joins TRBV28 to TRBJ2-5, with D perhaps given as TRBD1 or TRBD2 (6 bases each). The CDR3 runs to 14 residues. Deletions cut 8 bases from V and 7 bases from J, with 20 bases between. Per the germline V gene, CDR1 is MDHEN and CDR2 is SYDVKM. The CDR3 loop reads CASSLGGPLRTQYF. DNA of the CDR3: TGTGCCAGCTCCCTGGGGGGCCCTCTGAGGACCCAGTACTTC.

The table lists this clonotype with a few counts. The chain is built from TRBV5-1 and TRBJ2-7; D is undetermined. Trimming removed 1 base at V and 0 bases at J, with 8 bases between. Germline V gives CDR1 SGHRS, CDR2 YFSETQ. This CDR3 has 14 amino acids. For the CDR3, the DNA is TGCGCCAGCAGCTTGTTCGCAATCTCCTACGAGCAGTACTTC. Translating gives CASSLFAISYEQYF.

The CDR3 sequence is CASSSQGVVPAYEQYF. The CDR3 DNA reads as TGTGCCAGCAGTTCTCAAGGTGTGGTGCCAGCCTACGAGCAGTACTTC. The J gene is TRBJ2-7, the V gene TRBV6-5, with D uncertain. CDR3 length: 16 residues. Trimming left V 4 bases short and J 2 bases short, with 18 bases between. The germline CDR1 and CDR2 sequences are MNHEY and SVGAGI.

The chain is built from TRBV6-1 and TRBJ2-1, with 7 positions matching TRBD2. The germline V gene encodes CDR1 MNHNS and CDR2 SASEGT. J was trimmed by 7 bases and V by 4 bases; bases with no gene match: 10. The CDR3 contains 15 residues. CDR3: CASSAVAGEFNEQFF. In DNA, the CDR3 is TGTGCCAGCAGTGCTGTTGCGGGAGAATTTAATGAGCAGTTCTTC.

The table lists this clonotype with a few counts. The V call is TRBV5-1, the J call TRBJ2-3, with 9 bases that match TRBD1. Germline loops: CDR1 SGHRS, CDR2 YFSETQ. The CDR3 loop spans 14 amino acids. The junction had 4 bases not matched to a gene; V was cut back by 3 bases and J by 5 bases. The CDR3 reads CASSSGTGIDTQYF. The DNA of the CDR3 is TGCGCCAGCAGCTCGGGGACAGGGATAGATACGCAGTATTTT.

As regards this clonotype: A junction boundary mismatches the germline segment, possibly from a read error. The rearrangement links TRBV20-1 to TRBJ1-2, with D possibly TRBD1 on 6 matching bases. Germline CDR1 and CDR2: DFQATT and SNEGSKA (reference sequence). The CDR3 loop spans 11 amino acids. CDR3 loop: CSARVRGFWAF. The CDR3 coding sequence is TGCAGTGCTAGAGTTAGGGGGTTCTGGGCCTTC.

The chain uses TRBV28 and TRBJ2-7; tentatively, D is TRBD1 (6 bases). V gave up 5 bases and J gave up 2 bases, with 13 bases separating them. This CDR3 has 14 residues. Germline V gives CDR1 MDHEN, CDR2 SYDVKM. DNA of the CDR3: TGTGCCAGCAGTGACGGACAGATTCCCTACGAGCAGTACGTC. Protein product: CASSDGQIPYEQYV.

The chain joins TRBV20-1 to TRBJ2-1; 14 bases agree with TRBD2. Trimming took 5 bases from V and 4 from J; bases not matched to a gene: 4. This CDR3 is built from 15 residues. Germline CDR1 and CDR2: DFQATT and SNEGSKA (reference sequence). In DNA, the CDR3 is TGCAGTGCTCCAGGACTAGCGGGAGGTTACAATGAGCAGTTCTTC. It yields the protein CSAPGLAGGYNEQFF.

This clonotype was detected only a few times. The J gene is TRBJ1-5, the V gene TRBV6-1; 8 bases match TRBD1. From germline, CDR1 is MNHNS and CDR2 SASEGT. This CDR3 comprises 15 residues. After removal of 6 bases from V and 1 base from J, the junction contained 5 bases not matched to a gene. The CDR3 DNA follows: TGTGCCAGCAGGACACAGGGGGACAGCAATCAGCCCCAGCATTTT. This gives the protein CASRTQGDSNQPQHF.

This clonotype was seen a few times. This chain connects TRBV2 to TRBJ2-1, with 8 bases lining up with TRBD2. Losses at the gene ends were 2 bases for V and 8 bases for J; bases not matched to a gene: 8. There are 15 residues in the CDR3. The V gene's germline CDR1 is SNHLY and CDR2 FYNNEI. CDR3 coding DNA: TGTGCCAGCAGTGAATGGAAAGCGGGAGTGGATGAGCAGTTCTTC. It yields the protein CASSEWKAGVDEQFF.

The gene calls are TRBV6-1 and TRBJ1-2; D is perhaps TRBD1 (5 bases). The CDR3 sequence is 13 residues long. The germline CDR1 and CDR2 sequences are MNHNS and SASEGT. V was pared by 5 bases and J by 4 bases, with 11 bases between. The CDR3 spells CASSPITGYGYTF. CDR3 sequence (DNA): TGTGCCAGCAGTCCTATAACAGGCTATGGCTACACCTTC.

This chain joins TRBV3-1 and TRBJ2-2; D remains ambiguous. Germline V gene data show CDR1 as LGHDT and CDR2 as YNNKEL (reference sequence). This CDR3 spans 15 amino acids. Trimming shortened V by 2 bases and J by 4 bases, and 11 bases separated the two germline ends. CDR3 region: CASSQQRLSTGELFF. The CDR3 nucleotides read TGTGCCAGCAGCCAACAAAGGTTGAGCACCGGGGAGCTGTTTTTT.

V gene TRBV7-2 combines with J gene TRBJ2-1; D gene ambiguous. This CDR3 contains 16 residues. Trimming shortened V by 1 base and J by 2 bases, and 12 bases separated the two germline ends. The germline gives CDR1 SGHTA, CDR2 FQGNSA. The CDR3: CASSLDLLPPYNEQFF. The CDR3 bases are TGTGCCAGCAGCTTAGACTTGCTTCCCCCCTACAATGAGCAGTTCTTC.

This clonotype was observed a few times. This chain connects TRBV20-1 to TRBJ2-1; TRBD2 aligns across 10 bases. From germline, CDR1 is DFQATT and CDR2 SNEGSKA (reference sequence). V shed 3 bases, J shed 0 bases, and the junction held 5 bases outside the gene matches. The CDR3 consists of 16 residues. Written as DNA, the CDR3 is TGCAGTGCTAGTCGGACTAGCGGCCACTCCTACAATGAGCAGTTCTTC. The encoded protein is CSASRTSGHSYNEQFF.

This clonotype was seen a handful of times. The chain recombines TRBV12-3 or TRBV12-4 with TRBJ1-5; 8 bases match TRBD1. The CDR3 has 15 amino acids. Trimming cost V 3 bases and J 1 base; bases outside gene matches: 2. DNA of the CDR3: TGTGCCAGCAGTTTCCCAGGGGGCAGCAATCAGCCCCAGCATTTT. Translated, it gives CASSFPGGSNQPQHF.

The V and J genes are TRBV20-1 and TRBJ2-2; the match to TRBD2 covers 8 bases. Losses at the gene ends were 5 bases for V and 6 bases for J; bases not matched to a gene: 5. The germline V gene has CDR1 DFQATT and CDR2 SNEGSKA (reference sequence). The CDR3 sequence is 13 residues long. CDR3 sequence (DNA): TGCAGTGCTGGACTAGCTCCTTCCGGGGAGCTGTTTTTT. It specifies CSAGLAPSGELFF.

This clonotype has a handful of counts. The V and J genes are TRBV14 and TRBJ2-1; 8 nucleotides line up with TRBD1. The CDR3 has 14 amino acids. J was trimmed by 6 bases and V by 3 bases; bases with no gene match: 4. Germline CDR1 and CDR2: SGHDN and FVKESK. CDR3 sequence (DNA): TGTGCCAGCAGCCATAGGACAGGGTTCAATGAGCAGTTCTTC. Translation: CASSHRTGFNEQFF. Complete variable domain (other parts from reference TRBV14 and TRBJ2-1): EAGVTQFPSHSVIEKGQTVTLRCDPISGHDNLYWYRRVMGKEIKFLLHFVKESKQDESGMPNNRFLAERTGGTYSTLKVQPAELEDSGVYFCASSHRTGFNEQFFGPGTRLTVL.

This clonotype has more than one count but fewer than ten. J is TRBJ2-3 and V is TRBV7-9; the D is unclear. CDR3 length: 12 residues. The V end was cut by 3 bases, the J end by 3 bases, with 4 bases between. From germline, CDR1 is SEHNR and CDR2 FQNEAQ (reference sequence). CDR3 sequence (DNA): TGTGCCAGCAGCTTTCAGACAGATACGCAGTATTTT. It encodes CASSFQTDTQYF.

The J gene is TRBJ2-1, the V gene TRBV20-1, with TRBD2 identical over 12 bases. V was pared by 5 bases and J by 9 bases, with 8 bases of the junction left unmatched. This CDR3 comprises 14 residues. In germline, CDR1 is DFQATT, CDR2 SNEGSKA (reference sequence). This CDR3 reads CSAPRLAGDGEQFF. As DNA, the CDR3 is TGCAGTGCTCCACGACTAGCGGGAGATGGTGAGCAGTTCTTC.

The V and J genes are TRBV7-9 and TRBJ2-2, with a tentative D call TRBD1 (6 bases). Trimming shortened V by 8 bases and J by 6 bases, and 13 bases separated the two germline ends. The CDR3 is made up of 13 amino acids. Germline lookup yields CDR1 SEHNR and CDR2 FQNEAQ (reference sequence). The CDR3 sequence: CASPPGGAGELFF. Here the CDR3 DNA reads TGTGCCAGCCCCCCTGGGGGCGCCGGGGAGCTGTTTTTT.

The chain has TRBV24-1 and TRBJ2-7; TRBD1 matches at 7 bases. The CDR3 runs to 13 residues. From germline, CDR1 is KGHDR and CDR2 SFDVKD. V gave up 3 bases and J gave up 7 bases; unmatched junction bases: 5. The CDR3 loop reads CATSDDRVSEQYF. The CDR3 DNA follows: TGTGCCACCAGTGATGACAGGGTGAGTGAGCAGTACTTC.

The CDR3 reads CASSLRGGPTNEQFF. CDR3 nucleotide sequence: TGTGCCAGCAGCTTAAGGGGGGGACCTACCAATGAGCAGTTCTTC. This chain joins TRBV7-2 and TRBJ2-1; D perhaps matches TRBD2 (7 bases). This CDR3 is 15 amino acids long. Germline V CDR1 and CDR2: SGHTA, FQGNSA. Trimming shortened V by 2 bases and J by 6 bases, and 14 bases separated the two germline ends.

This chain uses TRBV15 with TRBJ1-2, with D perhaps TRBD1 (5 bases). Germline V gene lookup returns CDR1 LNHNV and CDR2 YYDKDF (reference sequence). Between the trimmed V and J ends, which lost 1 base and 2 bases, there was a span of 8 bases. The CDR3 is 14 residues long. Written as DNA, the CDR3 is TGTGCCACCAGCAGAGTAACAGGAAACTATGGCTACACCTTC. This gives the protein CATSRVTGNYGYTF.

This chain connects TRBV10-3 to TRBJ2-1; 7 bases match TRBD2. V lost 4 bases, J lost 6 bases, and 9 bases stayed unmatched. This CDR3 comprises 15 residues. Germline loops: CDR1 ENHRY, CDR2 SYGVKD. The CDR3 spells CAISALGGRGNEQFF. The CDR3 region has the DNA TGTGCCATCAGTGCCCTCGGAGGGAGGGGCAATGAGCAGTTCTTC.

V gene TRBV2 combines with J gene TRBJ2-1; 14 bases are a match to TRBD2. The V gene end was trimmed by 6 bases and the J gene end by 7 bases; junction bases not matched to a gene: 5. Germline CDR1 reads SNHLY; CDR2 reads FYNNEI. This CDR3 has 15 amino acids. The CDR3 loop is CASSNGLAGGNEQFF. For the CDR3, the DNA is TGTGCCAGCAGCAACGGACTAGCGGGAGGTAATGAGCAGTTCTTC.

This clonotype was counted only a few times. The chain is built from TRBV2 and TRBJ2-5; TRBD2 matches 7 bases. This CDR3 is 13 amino acids long. The ends lost 11 bases at V and 9 bases at J; junction bases unmatched: 15. The germline V gene encodes CDR1 SNHLY and CDR2 FYNNEI. The DNA for the CDR3 is TGTGCCGGGGGGGACCCCCTTGGGGGGGCCCAGTACTTC. Its protein product is CAGGDPLGGAQYF.